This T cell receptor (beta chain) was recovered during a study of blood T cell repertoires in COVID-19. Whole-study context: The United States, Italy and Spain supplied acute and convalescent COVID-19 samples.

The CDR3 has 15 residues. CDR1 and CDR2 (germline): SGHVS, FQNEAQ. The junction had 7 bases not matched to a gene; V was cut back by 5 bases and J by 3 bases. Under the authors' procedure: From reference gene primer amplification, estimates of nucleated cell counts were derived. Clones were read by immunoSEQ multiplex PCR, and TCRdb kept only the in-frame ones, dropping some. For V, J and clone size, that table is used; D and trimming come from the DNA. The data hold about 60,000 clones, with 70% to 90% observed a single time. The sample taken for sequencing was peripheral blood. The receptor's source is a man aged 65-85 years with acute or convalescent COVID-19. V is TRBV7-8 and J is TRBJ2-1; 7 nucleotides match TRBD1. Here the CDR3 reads CASSPAGTVYNEQFF. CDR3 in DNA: TGTGCCAGCAGCCCGGCCGGGACAGTCTACAATGAGCAGTTCTTC.